This note documents a single T cell receptor (beta chain) sequence. The data derive from a study of cytotoxic CD8 clonotypes in ibrutinib-treated CLL. Sequencing was performed with immunoSEQ multiplex PCR; in TCRdb, only in-frame clones are kept and a portion is missing. The data hold around 70,000 clones, with just over 90% observed a single time. The CDR3 length is 13 residues. Trimming stripped 6 bases from V and 3 bases from J, with 11 bases between. CDR1 and CDR2 from the germline V gene are MNHNS and SASEGT. The chain has TRBV6-1 and TRBJ1-1; D might be TRBD1 (5 bases). Source: PBMCs, taken after 12 months of ibrutinib treatment. The TCR was taken from a human donor with chronic lymphocytic leukemia. CDR3 DNA: TGTGCCAGCAGCGACGACAGATACACTGAAGCTTTCTTT. Translating it yields CASSDDRYTEAFF.